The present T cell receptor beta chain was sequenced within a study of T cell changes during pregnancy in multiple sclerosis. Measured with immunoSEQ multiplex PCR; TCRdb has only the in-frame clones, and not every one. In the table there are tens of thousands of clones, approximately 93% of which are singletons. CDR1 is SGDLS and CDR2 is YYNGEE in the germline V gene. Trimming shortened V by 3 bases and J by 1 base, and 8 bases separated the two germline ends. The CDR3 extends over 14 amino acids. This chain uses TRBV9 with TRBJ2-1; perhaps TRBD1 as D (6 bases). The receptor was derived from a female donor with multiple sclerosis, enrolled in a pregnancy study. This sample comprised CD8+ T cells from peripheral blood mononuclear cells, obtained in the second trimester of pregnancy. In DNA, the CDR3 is TGTGCCAGCAGCGCCGGACAGTCCTACAATGAGCAGTTCTTC. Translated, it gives CASSAGQSYNEQFF.